The rows below give T cell receptor beta chains drawn from one sample of a study of blood T cell repertoires in COVID-19. Sequenced by immunoSEQ multiplex PCR; TCRdb stores in-frame clones only, minus some. The table lists roughly 30,000 clones, roughly 93% of them singletons. Sequencing was carried out using peripheral blood. These receptors came from a woman in her seventies with COVID-19, enrolled during active disease. The CDR3 runs from the conserved cysteine through the conserved F or W. Fields, in order: J gene, D gene, V gene, CDR3 DNA, CDR3 protein. A D gene is named only where the DNA matches it firmly.

j_gene: TRBJ2-5; d_gene: TRBD1; v_gene: TRBV11-3; CDR3nt: TGTGCCAGCAGCGGCAGCAGGGGGCAAGAGACCCAGTACTTC; CDR3aa: CASSGSRGQETQYF
j_gene: TRBJ2-2; d_gene: TRBD2; v_gene: TRBV3-1/TRBV3-2; CDR3nt: TGTGCCAGCAGCCAAGAATTGCGGGAGGAGGGCGGGGAGCTGTTTTTT; CDR3aa: CASSQELREEGGELFF
j_gene: TRBJ1-5; d_gene: NA; v_gene: TRBV27; CDR3nt: TGTGCCAGCAGTTCCCTCGGGGGAGGCAATCAGCCCCAGCATTTT; CDR3aa: CASSSLGGGNQPQHF
j_gene: TRBJ2-3; d_gene: NA; v_gene: TRBV7-2; CDR3nt: TGTGCCAGCAGCTTAGTTGTCGGCAGGGCCGCAGATACGCAGTATTTT; CDR3aa: CASSLVVGRAADTQYF
j_gene: TRBJ2-1; d_gene: TRBD2; v_gene: TRBV24-1; CDR3nt: TGTGCCACCAGTGACATAGCGGGTGGCTCCTACAATGAGCAGTTCTTC; CDR3aa: CATSDIAGGSYNEQFF
j_gene: TRBJ2-1; d_gene: TRBD2; v_gene: TRBV28; CDR3nt: TGTGCCAGCCTTGGGGGGCTAGGGACTAGCTCCTACAATGAGCAGTTCTTC; CDR3aa: CASLGGLGTSSYNEQFF
j_gene: TRBJ1-2; d_gene: TRBD1; v_gene: TRBV2; CDR3nt: TGTGCCAGCAGGGCTACAGGGGCCGGGGGCTACACCTTC; CDR3aa: CASRATGAGGYTF
j_gene: TRBJ2-1; d_gene: TRBD1; v_gene: TRBV7-3; CDR3nt: TGTGCCAGCAGCTCCACAGGGGGCCTGAGCTCCTACAATGAGCAGTTCTTC; CDR3aa: CASSSTGGLSSYNEQFF
j_gene: TRBJ1-3; d_gene: TRBD1; v_gene: TRBV10-3; CDR3nt: TGTGCCATCAGTGAGTCAGTACAGGGGCGCTCTGGAAACACCATATATTTT; CDR3aa: CAISESVQGRSGNTIYF
j_gene: TRBJ1-5; d_gene: NA; v_gene: TRBV7-2; CDR3nt: TGTGCCAGCAGCTTAGTCGGAACAGGGTCAAATCAGCCCCAGCATTTT; CDR3aa: CASSLVGTGSNQPQHF
j_gene: TRBJ2-5; d_gene: TRBD2; v_gene: TRBV30; CDR3nt: TGTGCCTGGAGTGTCGGGGGGCAAGAGACCCAGTACTTC; CDR3aa: CAWSVGGQETQYF
j_gene: TRBJ1-5; d_gene: NA; v_gene: TRBV19; CDR3nt: TGTGCCAGCAGGGGCCAGCCCCATCAGCCCCAGCATTTT; CDR3aa: CASRGQPHQPQHF
j_gene: TRBJ2-6; d_gene: TRBD1; v_gene: TRBV6-2/TRBV6-3; CDR3nt: TGTGCCAGCAGTAGGGACAGCCCGTTATCTGGGGCCAACGTCCTGACTTTC; CDR3aa: CASSRDSPLSGANVLTF
j_gene: TRBJ1-5; d_gene: NA; v_gene: TRBV1; CDR3nt: TGCACCAGCCACTTAGGCAGGGGGATAGGGACGAGCAATCAGCCCCAGCATTTT; CDR3aa: CTSHLGRGIGTSNQPQHF
j_gene: TRBJ1-1; d_gene: TRBD1; v_gene: TRBV6-2/TRBV6-3; CDR3nt: TGTGCCAGCAGTGACCGACAGGGGAGCACTGAAGCTTTCTTT; CDR3aa: CASSDRQGSTEAFF
j_gene: TRBJ2-1; d_gene: TRBD2; v_gene: TRBV5-8; CDR3nt: TGTGCCAGCAGCACGCGACTAGCGGGAAGTGAGCAGTTCTTC; CDR3aa: CASSTRLAGSEQFF
j_gene: TRBJ1-6; d_gene: TRBD1; v_gene: TRBV18; CDR3nt: TGTGCCAGCTCACAGGACAGGGATAATTCACCCCTCCACTTT; CDR3aa: CASSQDRDNSPLHF
j_gene: TRBJ2-7; d_gene: TRBD2; v_gene: TRBV28; CDR3nt: TGTGCCAGCAGTTTTGGCTGGGAGGGCCCTTACGAGCAGTACTTC; CDR3aa: CASSFGWEGPYEQYF